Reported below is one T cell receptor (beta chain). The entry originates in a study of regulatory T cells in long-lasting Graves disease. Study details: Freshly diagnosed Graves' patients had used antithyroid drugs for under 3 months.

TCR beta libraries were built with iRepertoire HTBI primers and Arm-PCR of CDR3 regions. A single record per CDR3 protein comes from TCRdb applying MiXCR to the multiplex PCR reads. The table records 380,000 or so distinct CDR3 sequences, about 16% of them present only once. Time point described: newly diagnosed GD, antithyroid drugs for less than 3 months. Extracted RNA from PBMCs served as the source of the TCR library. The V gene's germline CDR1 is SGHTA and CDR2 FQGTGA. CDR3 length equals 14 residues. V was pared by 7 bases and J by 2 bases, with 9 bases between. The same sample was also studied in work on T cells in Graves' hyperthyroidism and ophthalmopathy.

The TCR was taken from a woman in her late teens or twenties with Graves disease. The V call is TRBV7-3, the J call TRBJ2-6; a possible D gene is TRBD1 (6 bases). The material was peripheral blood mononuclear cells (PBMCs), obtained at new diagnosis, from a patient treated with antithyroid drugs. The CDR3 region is CASKPGAGANVLTF. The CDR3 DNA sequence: TGTGCCAGCAAACCAGGGGCTGGGGCCAACGTCCTGACTTTC. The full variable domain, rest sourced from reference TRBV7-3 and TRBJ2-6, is GAGVSQTPSNKVTEKGKYVELRCDPISGHTALYWYRQSLGQGPEFLIYFQGTGAADDSGLPNDRFFAVRPEGSVSTLKIQRTERGDSAVYLCASKPGAGANVLTFGAGSRLTVL.